The entry below describes one T cell receptor beta chain. Its matching antigen is unknown. These data originate in a study of tumor-infiltrating lymphocytes in primary liver carcinoma. Across the study: Subjects consisted of male and female patients aged 30 to 69 years.

V lost 1 base, J lost 3 bases, and 19 bases stayed unmatched. The CDR3 contains 22 residues. Germline V CDR1 and CDR2: SQVTM, ANQGSEA. Making TCR beta cDNA involved roughly 500 ng total RNA and a constant-region primer. Three nested multiplex PCR rounds of slightly modified ARM-PCR generated TCR beta libraries. TRBV1-TRBV30 forward primers paired with a C-beta reverse primer were used in the first two PCR rounds, which ran roughly 10 cycles each. One entry per CDR3 protein, called by TCRdb with MiXCR from the multiplex PCR reads. The top ten hold around 12% of the sample, which has 95,000 to 100,000 distinct CDR3 sequences, around 66% seen once. Study-level points and caveats: With p = 0.039, the top-250-clone fraction in tumors significantly exceeded that in blood.

The roughly 18-34 mg bulk tissue piece was not sorted before simultaneous RNA and DNA extraction. All patients had surgically resected primary liver carcinoma. The gene calls are TRBV29-1 and TRBJ2-1; the match to TRBD2 covers 15 bases. Specimen: liver tumor tissue from sampling region 2. As to subset: tumor region T2, inferior pole. The origin of this receptor is a woman in her fifties or sixties with primary liver carcinoma and hepatitis B virus infection. The CDR3 bases are TGCAGCGTTGAAGCGACCCTCGGACTAGCGGGGGGGCCGCGCCCGATCTACAATGAGCAGTTCTTC. Translating gives CSVEATLGLAGGPRPIYNEQFF.